This TCR beta chain was documented in a study of CD8+ T cells in alopecia areata. The authors extracted RNA and reverse transcribed it into cDNA as the sequencing template. Method: immunoSEQ multiplex PCR; TCRdb's copy keeps in-frame clones and lacks some. The sample contains roughly 210,000 clones, 40% to 45% of which appear only once. The germline CDR1 and CDR2 sequences are LGHNA and YNFKEQ. V was clipped by 3 bases and J by 5 bases; unmatched bases: 3. The CDR3 sequence is 16 residues long. The sample's treatment: oral pan-JAK inhibitor, 5-10 mg twice daily. The input for sequencing was CD4+ T cells sorted from blood, taken around week 37, from a patient treated with tofacitinib. This receptor was identified in a human donor with alopecia areata. The chain employs TRBV4-2 and TRBJ2-3; 15 bases map to TRBD2. CDR3 sequence: CASSQAGLAGGDTQYF. For the CDR3, the DNA is TGTGCCAGCAGCCAGGCGGGACTAGCGGGAGGAGATACGCAGTATTTT.